This TCR beta chain comes out of a study of CD8 T cells in Susac syndrome. For this clonotype: The antigen remains undetermined.

Between the trimmed V and J ends, which lost 9 bases and 4 bases, there was a span of 10 bases. Germline loops: CDR1 MDHEN, CDR2 SYDVKM. This CDR3 has 11 amino acids. Whole-study findings and limits: As acknowledged by the study, its TCR sequencing and HLA analysis included a relatively small number of individuals.

Sequencing of TCR beta was performed on blood CD8+ T cells and on blood CD4+ T cells. TEMRA cells were FACS-enriched, with CD8+ and CD4+ T cells isolated negatively. With random hexamers, 0.5 to 1 ug RNA was reverse transcribed. immunoSEQ multiplex PCR amplified TCR beta CDR3 across 54 Vbeta, 13 Jbeta. TCRdb redid the calling of the immunoSEQ multiplex PCR reads with MiXCR, one entry per CDR3 protein. The sample includes around 160,000 distinct CDR3 sequences, approximately 93% of them seen just once. Sequenced input: CD4+ T cells from PBMCs. V is TRBV28 and J is TRBJ2-7; perhaps TRBD1 as D (6 bases). The origin of this receptor is a human donor with multiple sclerosis. The CDR3 loop is CASNDRYEQYF. The CDR3 coding sequence is TGTGCCAGTAACGACAGGTACGAGCAGTACTTC.